This is a list of T cell receptor beta chains from one sample in a study of blood T cell repertoires in COVID-19. Sequenced by immunoSEQ multiplex PCR; TCRdb stores in-frame clones only, minus some. The sample lists 160,000 or so clones; roughly nine tenths were seen once. The sample taken for sequencing was peripheral blood. The origin of the receptors is a woman aged 40 to 49 with acute or convalescent COVID-19. CDR3s include the opening cysteine and the closing phenylalanine or tryptophan. D genes are given only for firm matches. Only some rows state a clone size, as once, few, many or a class for expanded clones.

J gene | clone size | D gene | V gene | CDR3 DNA | CDR3 protein
TRBJ2-2 | - | TRBD1 | TRBV7-7 | TGTGCTAGCAGCCCGGACAGGGCGAACACCGGGGAGCTGTTTTTT | CASSPDRANTGELFF
TRBJ2-2 | - | TRBD1 | TRBV12-3/TRBV12-4 | TGTGCCAGCAGAGGACAGGGTCCGGAGCTGTTTTTT | CASRGQGPELFF
TRBJ2-7 | - | TRBD2 | TRBV27 | TGTGCCAGCAGTCCGTGGACTAGCGGGGGGGCCAGTATTGAGCAGTACTTC | CASSPWTSGGASIEQYF
TRBJ1-2 | - | TRBD1 | TRBV5-1 | TGCGCCAGCAGCTTGGGAGACAGGGATGGGAATGGCTACACCTTC | CASSLGDRDGNGYTF
TRBJ2-2 | - | - | TRBV27 | TGTGCCAGCAAGTTAAGTTGGCTAGAAGGCGGGGAGCTGTTTTTT | CASKLSWLEGGELFF
TRBJ1-1 | - | TRBD1 | TRBV28 | TGTGCCAGCAGTTTGGACAGGGCGAACACTGAAGCTTTCTTT | CASSLDRANTEAFF
TRBJ1-1 | - | - | TRBV4-1 | TGCGCCAGCAGCCAAGAGGGGGGTCGCGACACTGAAGCTTTCTTT | CASSQEGGRDTEAFF
TRBJ2-1 | - | TRBD1 | TRBV19 | TGTGCCAGTAGTGCGGACAGGGAGTTTATCGATGAGCAGTTCTTC | CASSADREFIDEQFF
TRBJ2-5 | once | - | TRBV4-1 | TGCGCCAGCAGCCAAGATCGTCTAGAAGAGACCCAGTACTTC | CASSQDRLEETQYF
TRBJ1-1 | - | - | TRBV19 | TGTGCCAGTAGTATGGGAACAGGGAGATATGAAGCTTTCTTT | CASSMGTGRYEAFF
TRBJ2-7 | - | - | TRBV7-9 | TGTGCCAGCAGCATCACAGGGTCCTACGAGCAGTACTTC | CASSITGSYEQYF
TRBJ2-7 | - | TRBD1 | TRBV19 | TGTGCCAGTAGTCCGGGACAGGGGCCCTACGAGCAGTACTTC | CASSPGQGPYEQYF
TRBJ1-1 | - | - | TRBV9 | TGTGCCAGCAGCCGCTGGGGGGGCACTGAAGCTTTCTTT | CASSRWGGTEAFF
TRBJ2-1 | - | TRBD2 | TRBV28 | TGTGCCAGCAGTTTATTCTCGGGGGGAGCGGTCAATGAGCAGTTCTTC | CASSLFSGGAVNEQFF
TRBJ2-5 | - | TRBD2 | TRBV7-9 | TGTGCCAGCAGCTGGGGGCTAGCGGGAGGAGAGACCCAGTACTTC | CASSWGLAGGETQYF
TRBJ2-2 | - | - | TRBV5-5 | TGTGCCAGCAGCTTGGCCCTACAGGGAAGGTACACCGGGGAGCTGTTTTTT | CASSLALQGRYTGELFF
TRBJ1-1 | - | TRBD1 | TRBV7-9 | TGTGCCAGCAGCGGAGGACAGGTGGGGATAGACACTGAAGCTTTCTTT | CASSGGQVGIDTEAFF
TRBJ2-1 | - | - | TRBV5-8 | TGTGCCAGCAGCTTAGGGGTGGGCAATGAGCAGTTCTTC | CASSLGVGNEQFF
TRBJ2-3 | - | - | TRBV12-3/TRBV12-4 | TGTGCCAGCAGGTCCCAGAACACAGATACGCAGTATTTT | CASRSQNTDTQYF
TRBJ1-4 | - | - | TRBV7-8 | TGTGCCAGCAGCTTTCAGACAACTAATGAAAAACTGTTTTTT | CASSFQTTNEKLFF
TRBJ1-1 | - | - | TRBV19 | TGTGCCAGTAGTATCTTCTCGGCAGGGTTCACTGAAGCTTTCTTT | CASSIFSAGFTEAFF
TRBJ1-1 | - | - | TRBV4-1 | TGCGCCAGCAGCCAAGATCGTCAGGTGAACACTGAAGCTTTCTTT | CASSQDRQVNTEAFF
TRBJ1-1 | - | TRBD1 | TRBV7-8 | TGTGCCAGCAGCTTAGCAGGGGGCGTGAACACTGAAGCTTTCTTT | CASSLAGGVNTEAFF
TRBJ2-3 | once | TRBD1 | TRBV28 | TGTGCCAGCAGTTCGGGGACCCTCACAGGGGTATACACAGATACGCAGTATTTT | CASSSGTLTGVYTDTQYF
TRBJ2-4 | - | TRBD1 | TRBV27 | TGTGCCAGCAGTCCTCGACAGGGGGCCGCCAAAAACATTCAGTACTTC | CASSPRQGAAKNIQYF
TRBJ1-6 | - | - | TRBV5-8 | TGTGCCAGCAGAAAGCTTCAGACAGGCGGGCTAGATTCACCCCTCCACTTT | CASRKLQTGGLDSPLHF
TRBJ1-5 | - | - | TRBV21-1 | TGTGCCAGCACCACATCTCTGGGGACAGGGCCCGATCAGCCCCAGCATTTT | CASTTSLGTGPDQPQHF
TRBJ1-2 | - | - | TRBV15 | TGTGCCACCAGCGGGGGCTTCAGTAACTATGGCTACACCTTC | CATSGGFSNYGYTF
TRBJ2-7 | - | - | TRBV2 | TGTGCCAGCAGGGGAGTGGACGGCTCCTACGAGCAGTACTTC | CASRGVDGSYEQYF
TRBJ2-7 | once | TRBD2 | TRBV10-2 | TGCGCCAGCAGTGAGTCCCCTAGCGGGGGGTACGAGCAGTACTTC | CASSESPSGGYEQYF
TRBJ1-2 | - | - | TRBV7-9 | TGTGCCAGCAGCTTGGGAGACGGGTTTTCTCCCGGGTATGGCTACACCTTC | CASSLGDGFSPGYGYTF
TRBJ2-7 | - | - | TRBV28 | TGTGCCAGCAGCCTACCGGGACTGTCCTACGAGCAGTACTTC | CASSLPGLSYEQYF
TRBJ1-3 | - | - | TRBV9 | TGTGCCAGCAGCGTAGCTGGAACAGGGCCCGGAAACACCATATATTTT | CASSVAGTGPGNTIYF
TRBJ1-4 | - | - | TRBV7-9 | TGTGCCAGCAGCTTATTTTCCGGAGCTAATGAAAAACTGTTTTTT | CASSLFSGANEKLFF
TRBJ2-5 | - | TRBD2 | TRBV3-1/TRBV3-2 | TGTGCCAGCAGCCGAAGGACTAGCGGGGACGAGACCCAGTACTTC | CASSRRTSGDETQYF
TRBJ2-2 | - | TRBD2 | TRBV30 | TGTGCCTGGAGTGCGGGGACTAGCGGGCGGCGGACCGGGGAGCTGTTTTTT | CAWSAGTSGRRTGELFF
TRBJ2-3 | - | TRBD2 | TRBV9 | TGTGCCAGCACTAGCGGGCGCAGCACAGATACGCAGTATTTT | CASTSGRSTDTQYF
TRBJ2-4 | - | - | TRBV28 | TGTGCCAGCAGAAAACCAGACCAGGATCGGAGGGCCAAAAACATTCAGTACTTC | CASRKPDQDRRAKNIQYF
TRBJ2-3 | - | TRBD2 | TRBV9 | TGTGCCAGCAGCCCCCAGACTAGCGGGAGGATGGGTACGCAGTATTTT | CASSPQTSGRMGTQYF
TRBJ2-7 | - | - | TRBV5-4 | TGTGCCAGCAGCGTGTCCGGCTACGAGCAGTACTTC | CASSVSGYEQYF
TRBJ2-7 | - | TRBD1 | TRBV3-1/TRBV3-2 | TGTGCCAGCAGCCATGGACAGGGGGCTAACGAGCAGTACTTC | CASSHGQGANEQYF
TRBJ2-3 | - | - | TRBV7-2 | TGTGCCAGCAGCTCAGCCGCTAGGGGCGCTAGCACAGATACGCAGTATTTT | CASSSAARGASTDTQYF
TRBJ2-1 | - | TRBD2 | TRBV28 | TGTGCCAGCAGTCGGACTAGCGGGGGATACAATGAGCAGTTCTTC | CASSRTSGGYNEQFF
TRBJ2-7 | - | - | TRBV7-8 | TGTGCCAGCAGCTTAAACTCAGGGCCGCGTAAACTCTACGAGCAGTACTTC | CASSLNSGPRKLYEQYF
TRBJ2-1 | - | TRBD2 | TRBV6-1 | TGTGCCAGCAGTGAAGCTCTAGCGGGAGACCCCAATGAGCAGTTCTTC | CASSEALAGDPNEQFF
TRBJ1-5 | - | - | TRBV28 | TGTGCCAGCAGTTTATCGGCAGGGGAACAAGATCAGCCCCAGCATTTT | CASSLSAGEQDQPQHF
TRBJ2-3 | - | - | TRBV7-3 | TGTGCCAGCAGCTTAGTCCCCACTAGCCCAGTCTCACATACGCAGTATTTT | CASSLVPTSPVSHTQYF
TRBJ2-2 | few | TRBD1 | TRBV7-3 | TGTGCCAGCAGCCCGCAGGGGGCTTACACCGGGGAGCTGTTTTTT | CASSPQGAYTGELFF
TRBJ1-4 | - | - | TRBV6-5 | TGTGCCAGCGTCCGGGGCGGGGAGGAAAAACTGTTTTTT | CASVRGGEEKLFF
TRBJ1-4 | - | TRBD1 | TRBV24-1 | TGTGCCACCAGTGATTCCGCGGGACAGGGTAATGAAAAACTGTTTTTT | CATSDSAGQGNEKLFF
TRBJ1-4 | - | TRBD1 | TRBV28 | TGTGCCAGCAGTTTCAACAGGGGACGAGGTGAAAAACTGTTTTTT | CASSFNRGRGEKLFF
TRBJ2-7 | - | - | TRBV6-5 | TGTGCCAGCAGTTTTACAACCGCGAGGCCCTACGAGCAGTACTTC | CASSFTTARPYEQYF
TRBJ1-6 | - | TRBD1 | TRBV4-1 | TGCGCCAGCACCCAGCGCGACCGGGACAGGGCTAATTCACCCCTCCACTTT | CASTQRDRDRANSPLHF
TRBJ1-2 | - | TRBD1 | TRBV9 | TGTGCCAGCAGCGTAGGTATGACAGGGGACTATGGCTACACCTTC | CASSVGMTGDYGYTF
TRBJ1-1 | - | - | TRBV6-4 | TGTGCCAGCAGTGATATCTTAAGGGAGACTGAAGCTTTCTTT | CASSDILRETEAFF
TRBJ2-4 | - | - | TRBV2 | TGTGCCAGCAGTGATATCGCAGCGAGAAACATTCAGTACTTC | CASSDIAARNIQYF
TRBJ2-2 | - | - | TRBV6-5 | TGTGCCAGCAGTTACTACGACGGGGGCACCGGGGAGCTGTTTTTT | CASSYYDGGTGELFF
TRBJ2-7 | - | TRBD1 | TRBV7-7 | TGTGCCAGCAGCTTAGAAGAGAGACAGGGGGCTGGCTACGAGCAGTACTTC | CASSLEERQGAGYEQYF
TRBJ1-1 | - | TRBD1 | TRBV7-9 | TGTGCCAGCAGCGCGGGACAGGTGTATGAAGCTTTCTTT | CASSAGQVYEAFF